These 26 T cell receptor beta chains originate from one sample sequenced in a study of T cells in localized non-small cell lung cancer. Libraries were prepared by immunoSEQ multiplex PCR; TCRdb keeps only in-frame clonotypes and omits some of them. The sample lists fewer than 90,000 clones, less than 85% occurring once. Sample: PBMCs, taken before any cancer treatment. These receptors all stem from a man between 35 and 75 years old with stage II squamous cell lung carcinoma.

The chain recombines TRBV27 with TRBJ2-7; TRBD1 matches at 11 bases. V dropped 6 bases and J dropped 2; count of bases not matched to a gene: 3. Germline V gene data show CDR1 as MNHEY and CDR2 as SMNVEV (reference sequence). The CDR3 runs 14 residues. The CDR3 here is CASSRTGGPYEQYF. CDR3 nucleotides: TGTGCCAGCAGCAGGACAGGGGGCCCCTACGAGCAGTACTTC.

This sequence joins TRBV4-1 and TRBJ1-2, with TRBD1 matching 9 bases. CDR1 is MGHRA and CDR2 is YSYEKL in the germline V gene. With V trimmed by 3 bases and J by 3 bases, 5 bases remained unmatched. This CDR3 is 15 amino acids long. Here the CDR3 reads CASSQGTGPYYGYTF. In DNA form, the CDR3 reads TGCGCCAGCAGCCAGGGGACAGGGCCGTACTATGGCTACACCTTC.

This CDR3 is CASSKNPGTGELFF. The CDR3 DNA follows: TGCGCCAGCAGCAAGAATCCGGGGACCGGGGAGCTGTTTTTT. V usage is TRBV5-1 and J usage is TRBJ2-2; tentative D call: TRBD2 (5 bases). The V end was cut by 4 bases, the J end by 5 bases, with 12 bases between. Per the germline V gene, CDR1 is SGHRS and CDR2 is YFSETQ. The CDR3 extends over 14 amino acids.

This chain uses TRBV4-1 with TRBJ2-1, with D unclear. The CDR3 contains 12 residues. Germline V gene sequence: CDR1 MGHRA, CDR2 YSYEKL. The V gene lost 4 bases and the J gene lost 7 bases, with 8 bases spanning the gap. The CDR3 coding sequence is TGCGCCAGCAGCCCTCCCGCTAATGAGCAGTTCTTC. Amino acid sequence: CASSPPANEQFF.

V is TRBV19 and J is TRBJ2-2, with 7 bases that match TRBD2. From germline, CDR1 is LNHDA and CDR2 SQIVND (reference sequence). Trimming took 1 base from V and 1 from J; bases not matched to a gene: 12. The CDR3 is 19 residues long. In DNA, the CDR3 is TGTGCCAGTAGTATAGGGCGGGTCGAAGCGGGACGGAACACCGGGGAGCTGTTTTTT. The encoded protein is CASSIGRVEAGRNTGELFF.

This sequence joins TRBV6-5 and TRBJ1-1; the match to TRBD1 covers 7 bases. This CDR3 spans 15 amino acids. Germline V gives CDR1 MNHEY, CDR2 SVGAGI. The ends lost 2 bases at V and 6 bases at J; junction bases unmatched: 9. CDR3 sequence reads: CASSYRGRDRAEAFF. In DNA, the CDR3 is TGTGCCAGCAGTTACAGGGGGCGCGATCGGGCTGAAGCTTTCTTT.

CDR3 sequence: CASRSGTDSWERQYF. CDR3 DNA: TGCGCCAGCAGATCCGGGACGGACTCCTGGGAAAGGCAGTACTTC. This rearrangement joins TRBV5-1 to TRBJ2-7; D assignment may be TRBD1 or TRBD2 (5 bases each). The V and J ends lost 5 bases and 9 bases respectively, with 24 bases between them. CDR1 and CDR2 from the germline V gene are SGHRS and YFSETQ. The CDR3 spans 15 residues.

This sequence joins TRBV7-2 and TRBJ2-2; D possibly corresponds to TRBD1 (6 bases). The CDR3 covers 16 residues. Germline CDR1 is SGHTA and CDR2 is FQGNSA. Trimming removed 5 bases at V and 1 base at J, with 14 bases between. DNA for the CDR3: TGTGCCAGCAGCCGTAACAGCAGGGGGAACACCGGGGAGCTGTTTTTT. Protein sequence: CASSRNSRGNTGELFF.

The chain is built from TRBV5-4 and TRBJ2-6, with D maybe TRBD2 (6 bases). CDR3 size: 17 residues. The germline CDR1 and CDR2 sequences are SGHNT and YYREEE (reference sequence). Trimming cost V 3 bases and J 0 bases, with 13 bases left between them. This chain's CDR3 is CASSSGEGLSGANVLTF. CDR3 nucleotides: TGTGCCAGCAGCTCGGGAGAGGGTCTCTCTGGGGCCAACGTCCTGACTTTC.

This chain links TRBV6-1 with TRBJ1-2; 8 bases align to TRBD1. The junction had 3 bases not matched to a gene; V was cut back by 3 bases and J by 3 bases. The CDR3 contains 14 residues. The germline CDR1 and CDR2 sequences are MNHNS and SASEGT. The CDR3 loop reads CASSDRGRDYGYTF. CDR3 nucleotides: TGTGCCAGCAGTGACAGGGGGCGCGACTATGGCTACACCTTC.

The chain links TRBV28 to TRBJ2-5; D gene unclear. CDR1 is MDHEN, CDR2 SYDVKM, per germline. The CDR3 covers 15 residues. Trimming took 3 bases from V and 5 from J, leaving 16 bases between them. CDR3 sequence: CASSFPSRLSETQYF. The CDR3 DNA reads as TGTGCCAGCAGTTTCCCTTCCCGACTGTCGGAGACCCAGTACTTC.

The chain links TRBV28 to TRBJ1-4, with D tentatively TRBD1 (5 bases). Trimming removed 5 bases from V and 5 bases from J, with 12 bases in between. The length of the CDR3 is 14 residues. Germline V lookup: CDR1 MDHEN, CDR2 SYDVKM. As DNA, the CDR3 is TGTGCCAGCAGTGCGCAGGGAGTGAATGAAAAACTGTTTTTT. It yields the protein CASSAQGVNEKLFF.

The J gene is TRBJ1-1, the V gene TRBV10-3; D gene unclear. This CDR3 region has 14 residues. Looked up from germline, CDR1 is ENHRY and CDR2 is SYGVKD. V was pared by 11 bases and J by 4 bases, with 20 bases between. Written as DNA, the CDR3 is TGTGCCGCGGGTCGGGGTGGCGGGAGCACTGAAGCTTTCTTT. Its protein product is CAAGRGGGSTEAFF.

The chain links TRBV7-9 to TRBJ2-7; D perhaps matches TRBD2 (5 bases). The germline CDR1 and CDR2 sequences are SEHNR and FQNEAQ (reference sequence). V shed 3 bases and J shed 6 bases, with 9 bases lying between them. The CDR3 contains 12 residues. The CDR3 here is CASSFWEFEQYF. The CDR3 region has the DNA TGTGCCAGCAGCTTTTGGGAGTTCGAGCAGTACTTC. The variable domain in full, with the rest retrieved from reference TRBV7-9 and TRBJ2-7, is DTGVSQNPRHKITKRGQNVTFRCDPISEHNRLYWYRQTLGQGPEFLTYFQNEAQLEKSRLLSDRFSAERPKGSFSTLEIQRTEQGDSAMYLCASSFWEFEQYFGPGTRLTVT.

The chain has TRBV6-1 and TRBJ1-4, with D tentatively TRBD1 (5 bases). The CDR3 runs to 13 residues. V was clipped by 0 bases and J by 8 bases, with 7 bases between them. Looked up from germline, CDR1 is MNHNS and CDR2 is SASEGT. CDR3 loop: CASSEAGREKLFF. The CDR3, as DNA: TGTGCCAGCAGTGAAGCGGGGCGGGAAAAACTGTTTTTT.

The genes are TRBV4-1 and TRBJ1-2; D remains ambiguous. The CDR3 runs 17 residues. V shed 0 bases and J shed 4 bases, with 18 bases lying between them. Germline V CDR1 and CDR2: MGHRA, YSYEKL. The CDR3 DNA reads as TGCGCCAGCAGCCAAGAATCTTACGTATCCTCCGGCTATGGCTACACCTTC. Translating gives CASSQESYVSSGYGYTF.

The V call is TRBV28, the J call TRBJ1-1; D call uncertain. CDR3 length: 13 amino acids. Per germline, CDR1 MDHEN and CDR2 SYDVKM. Trimming left V 2 bases short and J 10 bases short, with 14 bases between. CDR3 nucleotides: TGTGCCAGCAGTTTAAGTGGAGGGTCGGTAGCTTTCTTT. Protein sequence: CASSLSGGSVAFF.

In its sample, this clone was seen once. The rearrangement links TRBV7-8 to TRBJ2-1, with 11 bases matching TRBD2. The trim removed 5 bases at V and 4 bases at J, leaving 4 bases unmatched. The CDR3 spans 15 residues. Germline V gene data show CDR1 as SGHVS and CDR2 as FQNEAQ. CDR3 protein: CASSLGLAEYNEQFF. CDR3 sequence (DNA): TGTGCCAGCAGCCTGGGACTAGCGGAGTACAATGAGCAGTTCTTC.

This chain joins TRBV7-9 and TRBJ2-1; no clear D gene. Trimming left V 5 bases short and J 8 bases short, with 10 bases between. CDR3 length: 12 residues. CDR1 is SEHNR and CDR2 is FQNEAQ in the germline V gene (reference sequence). CDR3 loop: CASSPDFHEQFF. The CDR3 bases are TGTGCCAGCAGCCCCGACTTCCATGAGCAGTTCTTC.

The chain couples TRBV5-6 to TRBJ2-7; 8 nucleotides agree with TRBD1. The V gene's germline CDR1 is SGHDT and CDR2 YYEEEE. The CDR3 extends over 15 amino acids. Losses at the gene ends were 3 bases for V and 3 bases for J; bases not matched to a gene: 8. In DNA form, the CDR3 reads TGTGCCAGCAGCTCGCAGGGGGCGCCCGTCTACGAGCAGTACTTC. It specifies CASSSQGAPVYEQYF.

The chain employs TRBV6-5 and TRBJ1-4; a weak D match, TRBD1 (6 bases). The CDR3 totals 13 residues. Trimming pared 10 bases from V and 3 bases from J, leaving 12 bases between. Per the germline V gene, CDR1 is MNHEY and CDR2 is SVGAGI. The CDR3 protein is CATLGGPNEKLFF. The CDR3 DNA follows: TGTGCCACGCTCGGGGGGCCTAATGAAAAACTGTTTTTT.

Remarks on this clone: The sample holds other DNA sequences that translate to the same CDR3. This chain links TRBV10-1 with TRBJ2-5, with D possibly TRBD2 on 5 matching bases. This CDR3 spans 18 amino acids. Germline CDR1 WNHNN, CDR2 SYGVQD (reference sequence). The V end lost 1 base, the J end lost 3 bases, and 21 bases lay between the germline ends. The CDR3 DNA sequence: TGCGCCAGCAGTGAGTTGGTCAAAGCGGATGTGTACGAAGAGACCCAGTACTTC. It is translated as CASSELVKADVYEETQYF.

J is TRBJ2-5 and V is TRBV6-5, with D tentatively TRBD1 (5 bases). Germline V CDR1 and CDR2: MNHEY, SVGAGI. This CDR3 region has 12 residues. The V gene lost 5 bases and the J gene lost 1 base, with 5 bases spanning the gap. DNA of the CDR3: TGTGCCAGCAGTAGGGGCCAAGAGACCCAGTACTTC. It translates to CASSRGQETQYF.

The chain uses TRBV18 and TRBJ2-1, with a possible D match to TRBD2 (5 bases). The CDR3 loop spans 15 amino acids. Germline V gene lookup returns CDR1 KGHSH and CDR2 LQKENI. Deletions cut 3 bases from V and 9 bases from J, with 18 bases between. The CDR3 protein is CASSPDGLKSSEQFF. CDR3 in DNA: TGTGCCAGCTCACCCGACGGACTTAAATCGAGTGAGCAGTTCTTC. The full variable domain, in which reference TRBV18 and TRBJ2-1 provide the parts outside the CDR3, is NAGVMQNPRHLVRRRGQEARLRCSPMKGHSHVYWYRQLPEEGLKFMVYLQKENIIDESGMPKERFSAEFPKEGPSILRIQQVVRGDSAAYFCASSPDGLKSSEQFFGPGTRLTVL.

Relative to its sample, this clone is large. V usage is TRBV5-6 and J usage is TRBJ1-4; D uncertain. Germline values: CDR1 SGHDT, CDR2 YYEEEE. The CDR3 sequence is 14 residues long. V gave up 2 bases and J gave up 8 bases, with 13 bases separating them. This CDR3 is CASSFGVLDEKLFF. The CDR3 bases are TGTGCCAGCAGCTTTGGGGTTTTGGACGAAAAACTGTTTTTT.

This clone has a single count. The chain links TRBV19 to TRBJ2-5, with 9 bases that match TRBD1. Germline CDR1 and CDR2: LNHDA and SQIVND (reference sequence). The CDR3 runs 16 residues. J gave up 4 bases and V 5 bases, and 11 bases lay outside the gene matches. In nucleotides, the CDR3 is TGTGCCAGTAGTTCCGGGACAGGGAGATTAGGAGAGACCCAGTACTTC. Protein: CASSSGTGRLGETQYF.